These 21 T cell receptor beta chains were sequenced from one sample in a study of PD-1 blockade in classical Hodgkin lymphoma. Measured with immunoSEQ multiplex PCR; TCRdb has only the in-frame clones, and not every one. Among tens of thousands of clones listed, just under 80% were seen once. Brentuximab vedotin exposure varied among the patients, all of whom had relapsed after autologous stem cell transplantation. The specimen was peripheral blood mononuclear cells (PBMCs), collected at baseline. The receptors were gathered from a human donor with classical Hodgkin lymphoma.

The rearrangement uses TRBV10-3 and TRBJ1-5; 9 bases match TRBD1. V trimming: 4 bases; J trimming: 2 bases; junction bases outside the gene matches: 3. Germline V gives CDR1 ENHRY, CDR2 SYGVKD. There are 15 residues in the CDR3. In DNA form, the CDR3 reads TGTGCCATCAGTGCTGACAGGGGGGGCAATCAGCCCCAGCATTTT. It codes for CAISADRGGNQPQHF.

In this sample, this clone is medium-sized. This chain connects TRBV7-8 to TRBJ1-5, with a possible D match to TRBD1 (6 bases). CDR1 and CDR2 (germline): SGHVS, FQNEAQ. The CDR3 is 13 residues long. The V gene lost 5 bases and the J gene lost 6 bases, with 11 bases spanning the gap. CDR3 sequence reads: CASSKGTLQPQHF. The CDR3, as DNA: TGTGCCAGCAGCAAGGGGACACTTCAGCCCCAGCATTTT.

This chain uses TRBV13 with TRBJ2-1; the match to TRBD1 covers 8 bases. The germline CDR1 and CDR2 sequences are PRHDT and FYEKMQ (reference sequence). V was clipped by 6 bases and J by 8 bases; unmatched bases: 9. There are 14 residues in the CDR3. The CDR3 coding sequence is TGTGCCAGCAGACCACGGACAGGGATCGATGAGCAGTTCTTC. Its translation: CASRPRTGIDEQFF.

The chain couples TRBV11-2 to TRBJ2-7, with 9 nucleotides matching TRBD1. Trimming took 4 bases from V and 4 from J; bases not matched to a gene: 5. The CDR3 length is 14 residues. Germline V gene lookup returns CDR1 SGHAT and CDR2 FQNNGV. The chain's CDR3 is CASSYGTGRYEQYF. CDR3 DNA sequence: TGTGCCAGCAGCTATGGGACAGGGCGGTACGAGCAGTACTTC.

The chain links TRBV5-8 to TRBJ1-4; 9 bases fit TRBD1. Germline V gene lookup returns CDR1 SGHTS and CDR2 YDEGEE. V shed 6 bases and J 6 bases; nucleotides not matched to a gene: 9. The CDR3 is made up of 15 amino acids. The CDR3: CASNMPGQGHEKLFF. DNA for the CDR3: TGTGCCAGCAACATGCCGGGACAGGGACATGAAAAACTGTTTTTT. Combining the CDR3 with reference TRBV5-8 and TRBJ1-4 gives the whole variable domain EAGVTQSPTHLIKTRGQQATLRCSPISGHTSVYWYQQALGLGLQFLLWYDEGEERNRGNFPPRFSGRQFPNYSSELNVNALELEDSALYLCASNMPGQGHEKLFFGSGTQLSVL.

In this sample, this clone turned up once. This chain connects TRBV4-3 to TRBJ2-1; a weak D match, TRBD2 (6 bases). CDR1 and CDR2 from the germline V gene are LGHNA and YSLEER. This CDR3 is 17 amino acids long. Trimming cost V 4 bases and J 4 bases, with 20 bases left between them. The CDR3 DNA reads TGCGCCAGCAGCCTCCAACCGGGGGACGGAGGTTACAATGAGCAGTTCTTC. Protein sequence: CASSLQPGDGGYNEQFF.

This chain's CDR3 is CASSLAYSDRGQEDTQYF. CDR3 sequence (DNA): TGTGCCAGCAGCTTAGCTTACTCGGACAGGGGGCAGGAGGATACGCAGTATTTT. The V and J genes are TRBV7-9 and TRBJ2-3, with TRBD1 matching over 11 bases. CDR3 length: 18 residues. CDR1 is SEHNR, CDR2 FQNEAQ, per germline (reference sequence). With 0 bases clipped from V and 6 bases from J, the junction kept 11 bases outside the gene matches.

The chain carries TRBV27 and TRBJ2-4; 8 bases align to TRBD1. Unmatched junction bases numbered 15, after V lost 5 bases and J lost 9 bases. The length of the CDR3 is 16 residues. Germline V gene data show CDR1 as MNHEY and CDR2 as SMNVEV (reference sequence). In DNA form, the CDR3 reads TGTGCCAGCAGTCCTGGGACAGGAGGGGTGTTAGGCATTCAGTACTTC. It codes for CASSPGTGGVLGIQYF.

The gene calls are TRBV6-1 and TRBJ1-1, with D maybe TRBD1 (5 bases). The V end was cut by 6 bases, the J end by 3 bases, with 11 bases between. The CDR3 loop spans 13 amino acids. CDR1 and CDR2 (germline): MNHNS, SASEGT. The chain's CDR3 is CASRWGRDTEAFF. The DNA for the CDR3 is TGTGCCAGCAGGTGGGGACGGGACACTGAAGCTTTCTTT.

The genes are TRBV9 and TRBJ2-1; 10 nucleotides match TRBD2. CDR3 length equals 15 residues. The germline V gene has CDR1 SGDLS and CDR2 YYNGEE. V lost 0 bases, J lost 6 bases, and 3 bases stayed unmatched. The CDR3 region has the DNA TGTGCCAGCAGCGTAGAGGGACTAGCGTCCAATGAGCAGTTCTTC. Translated: CASSVEGLASNEQFF.

This chain uses TRBV18 with TRBJ1-2; 8 bases align to TRBD1. The CDR3 spans 12 residues. V shed 5 bases, J shed 10 bases, and the junction held 6 bases outside the gene matches. The V gene's germline CDR1 is KGHSH and CDR2 LQKENI. The CDR3 spells CASSARQGYYTF. DNA of the CDR3: TGTGCCAGCTCAGCCCGACAGGGGTACTACACCTTC.

J is TRBJ1-2 and V is TRBV13; TRBD1 matches 9 bases. V lost 5 bases to trimming and J lost 7 bases; unmatched junction nucleotides: 8. Germline CDR1 PRHDT, CDR2 FYEKMQ (reference sequence). The CDR3 is 14 amino acids. The CDR3 spells CASSPRDRESGYTF. Here the CDR3 DNA reads TGTGCCAGCAGCCCCCGGGACAGGGAAAGTGGCTACACCTTC.

The gene calls are TRBV15 and TRBJ1-5; tentatively, D is TRBD1 (5 bases). The germline V gene has CDR1 LNHNV and CDR2 YYDKDF (reference sequence). This CDR3 is built from 16 residues. Trimming cost V 4 bases and J 3 bases, with 16 bases left between them. The CDR3 nucleotides are TGTGCCACCAGCACTCCGAGACAGACACTCAATCAGCCCCAGCATTTT. Translating gives CATSTPRQTLNQPQHF.

V usage is TRBV7-2 and J usage is TRBJ1-1; possibly TRBD1 for D (5 bases). Per the germline V gene, CDR1 is SGHTA and CDR2 is FQGNSA. CDR3 length: 14 amino acids. Trimming took off 3 bases at V and 2 bases at J, with 10 bases between the two ends. CDR3 sequence: CASSFYRSNTEAFF. Written as DNA, the CDR3 is TGTGCCAGCAGCTTTTACAGGAGTAACACTGAAGCTTTCTTT.

The rearrangement joins TRBV6-6 to TRBJ1-3; D perhaps matches TRBD1 (5 bases). The germline V gene encodes CDR1 MNHNY and CDR2 SVGAGI (reference sequence). The CDR3 is 14 amino acids. Trimming cost V 4 bases and J 4 bases, with 11 bases left between them. Here the CDR3 DNA reads TGTGCCAGCAGTTTTGGGGGATCCGGAAACACCATATATTTT. This translates into CASSFGGSGNTIYF.

The CDR3 nucleotides read TGTGCCAGCAGCTTAGGATACGGCAGTCACTATGGCTACACCTTC. It encodes CASSLGYGSHYGYTF. The chain employs TRBV5-5 and TRBJ1-2; unclear D gene. With 2 bases removed from V and 3 bases from J, the gap between germline ends came to 14 bases. Germline lookup yields CDR1 SGHKS and CDR2 YYEKEE (reference sequence). There are 15 residues in the CDR3.

This chain joins TRBV9 and TRBJ2-3; 11 bases agree with TRBD2. The CDR3 length is 19 residues. The germline V gene has CDR1 SGDLS and CDR2 YYNGEE. V dropped 0 bases and J dropped 7; count of bases not matched to a gene: 16. The CDR3 loop is CASSVGPSRVAGGQNTQYF. The CDR3 DNA reads TGTGCCAGCAGCGTAGGACCCTCGAGGGTAGCGGGGGGGCAAAATACGCAGTATTTT.

V and J are TRBV7-2 and TRBJ2-5; D is ambiguous. CDR1 SGHTA and CDR2 FQGNSA come from the germline V gene. CDR3 length: 14 amino acids. The V end was cut by 1 base, the J end by 3 bases, with 9 bases between. This CDR3 is CASSLVSGEETQYF. The CDR3 nucleotides are TGTGCCAGCAGCTTAGTCTCCGGTGAAGAGACCCAGTACTTC.

V is TRBV5-1 and J is TRBJ2-7; TRBD2 matches at 8 bases. The ends lost 2 bases at V and 5 bases at J; junction bases unmatched: 6. The CDR3 has 14 residues. The germline gives CDR1 SGHRS, CDR2 YFSETQ. In nucleotides, the CDR3 is TGCGCCAGCAGCTTCGGGGGGGAAGGGAACGAGCAGTACTTC. This sequence encodes CASSFGGEGNEQYF.

This chain uses TRBV21-1 with TRBJ1-5; the table names TRBD1, a call not compared with the DNA. TRBV21-1 is flagged as a pseudogene. The CDR3 runs to 16 residues. The CDR3 is CASSHRGNRGNQPQHF. In DNA, the CDR3 is TGTGCCAGCAGTCACAGGGGGAACAGAGGCAATCAGCCCCAGCATTTT.

This clone has a handful of counts. V is TRBV5-1 and J is TRBJ2-3; 10 nucleotides line up with TRBD2. The CDR3 consists of 14 residues. Trimming removed 3 bases from V and 4 bases from J; junction bases left unmatched: 2. Germline V CDR1 and CDR2: SGHRS, YFSETQ. CDR3: CASSWGLASDTQYF. In DNA, the CDR3 is TGCGCCAGCAGCTGGGGACTAGCGTCAGATACGCAGTATTTT.